This T cell receptor beta chain was retrieved from a study of blood T cell repertoires in COVID-19. As processed by the authors: Reference gene primer amplification gave nucleated cell count estimates. The assay was immunoSEQ multiplex PCR, and TCRdb's table has in-frame clones only and misses some. V and J calls and clone size are given by that table; D and trimming were obtained from the DNA. The sample shows 85,000 to 120,000 clones, 75% to 90% of them seen only once. V was pared by 6 bases and J by 1 base, with 2 bases of the junction left unmatched. The CDR3 sequence is 14 residues long. CDR1 is MNHEY, CDR2 SVGAGI, per germline. Followed over time, Seattle patients had been enrolled while infection was active.

This receptor was taken from a woman between 45 and 65 years old with COVID-19, enrolled during active disease. Sequenced sample: peripheral blood. The gene calls are TRBV6-5 and TRBJ2-3, with 9 bases that match TRBD1. The CDR3 nucleotides read TGTGCCAGCAGGGGACAGGGCGGCACAGATACGCAGTATTTT. Protein product: CASRGQGGTDTQYF.